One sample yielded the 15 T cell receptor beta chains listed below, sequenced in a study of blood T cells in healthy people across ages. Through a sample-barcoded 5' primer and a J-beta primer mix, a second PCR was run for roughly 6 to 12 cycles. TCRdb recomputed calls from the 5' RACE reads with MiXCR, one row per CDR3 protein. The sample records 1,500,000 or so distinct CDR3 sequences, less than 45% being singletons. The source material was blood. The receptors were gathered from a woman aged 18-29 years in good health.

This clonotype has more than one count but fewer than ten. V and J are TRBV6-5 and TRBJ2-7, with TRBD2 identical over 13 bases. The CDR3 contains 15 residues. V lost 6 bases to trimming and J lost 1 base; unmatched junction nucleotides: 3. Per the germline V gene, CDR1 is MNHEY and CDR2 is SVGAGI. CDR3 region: CASSRLAGGSYEQYF. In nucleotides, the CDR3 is TGTGCCAGCAGCAGACTAGCGGGGGGTTCCTACGAGCAGTACTTC.

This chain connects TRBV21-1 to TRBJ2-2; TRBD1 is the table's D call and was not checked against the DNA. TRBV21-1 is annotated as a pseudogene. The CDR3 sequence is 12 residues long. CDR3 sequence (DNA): TGTGCCAGGGGGACAAGCACCGGGGAGCTGTTTTTT. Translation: CARGTSTGELFF.

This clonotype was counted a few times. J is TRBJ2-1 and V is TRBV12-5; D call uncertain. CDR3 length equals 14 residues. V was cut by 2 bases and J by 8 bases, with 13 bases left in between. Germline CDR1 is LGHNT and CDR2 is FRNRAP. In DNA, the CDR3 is TGTGCTAGTGGTTTGTTCGATAGGGCTGATGAGCAGTTCTTC. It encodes CASGLFDRADEQFF.

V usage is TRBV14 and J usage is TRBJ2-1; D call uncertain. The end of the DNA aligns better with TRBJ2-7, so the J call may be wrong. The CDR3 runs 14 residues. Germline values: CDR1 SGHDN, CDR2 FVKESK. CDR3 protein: CASSSYYSYNEQYF. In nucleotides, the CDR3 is TGTGCCAGCAGCAGTTACTACTCCTACAATGAGCAGTACTTC.

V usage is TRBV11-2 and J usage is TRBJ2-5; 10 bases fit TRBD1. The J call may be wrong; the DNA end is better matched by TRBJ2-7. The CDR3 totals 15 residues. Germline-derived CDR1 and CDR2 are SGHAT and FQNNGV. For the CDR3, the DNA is TGTGCCAGCAGCGTCCCGGGGACAGGGGTTGGCGAGCAGTACTTC. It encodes CASSVPGTGVGEQYF.

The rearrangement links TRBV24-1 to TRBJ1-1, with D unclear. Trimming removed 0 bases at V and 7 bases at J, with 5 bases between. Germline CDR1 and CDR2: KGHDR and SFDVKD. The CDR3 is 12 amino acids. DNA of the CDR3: TGTGCCACCAGTGATTTGGTCGTTGAAGCTTTCTTT. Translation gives CATSDLVVEAFF.

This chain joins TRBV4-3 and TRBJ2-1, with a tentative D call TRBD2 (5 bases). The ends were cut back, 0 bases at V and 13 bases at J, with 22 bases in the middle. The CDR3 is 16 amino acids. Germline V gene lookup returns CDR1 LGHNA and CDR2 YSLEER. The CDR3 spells CASSQDDRKREGLQFF. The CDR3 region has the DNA TGCGCCAGCAGCCAAGATGATAGAAAGCGCGAAGGACTTCAGTTCTTC.

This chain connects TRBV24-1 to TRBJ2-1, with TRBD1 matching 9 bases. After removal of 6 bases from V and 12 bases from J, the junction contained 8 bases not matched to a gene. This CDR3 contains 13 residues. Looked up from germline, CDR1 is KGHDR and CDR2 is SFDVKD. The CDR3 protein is CATSPRTGVGQFF. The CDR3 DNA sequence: TGTGCCACCAGTCCCAGGACAGGGGTGGGGCAGTTCTTC.

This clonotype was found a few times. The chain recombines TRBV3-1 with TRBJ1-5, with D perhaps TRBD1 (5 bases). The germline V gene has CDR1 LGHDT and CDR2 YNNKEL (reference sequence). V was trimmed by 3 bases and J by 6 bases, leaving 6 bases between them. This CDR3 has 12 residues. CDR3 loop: CASSQGVQPQHF. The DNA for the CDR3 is TGTGCCAGCAGCCAGGGGGTTCAGCCCCAGCATTTT.

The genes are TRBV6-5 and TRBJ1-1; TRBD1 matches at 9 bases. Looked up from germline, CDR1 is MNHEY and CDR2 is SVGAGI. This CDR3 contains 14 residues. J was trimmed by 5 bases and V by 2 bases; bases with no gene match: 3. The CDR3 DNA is TGTGCCAGCAGTTACGGACAGGGGAGTACTGAAGCTTTCTTT. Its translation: CASSYGQGSTEAFF.

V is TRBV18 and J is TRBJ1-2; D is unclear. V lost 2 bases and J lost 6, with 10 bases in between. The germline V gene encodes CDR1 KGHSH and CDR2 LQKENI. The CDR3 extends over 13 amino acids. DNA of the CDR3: TGTGCCAGCTCACCATGGGGATCGGATGGCTACACCTTC. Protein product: CASSPWGSDGYTF.

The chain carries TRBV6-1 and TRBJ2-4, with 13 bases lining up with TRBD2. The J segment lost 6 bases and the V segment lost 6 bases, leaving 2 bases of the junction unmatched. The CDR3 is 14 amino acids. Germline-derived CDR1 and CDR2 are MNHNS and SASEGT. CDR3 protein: CASRGLAGSNIQYF. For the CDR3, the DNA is TGTGCCAGCAGGGGACTAGCGGGATCAAACATTCAGTACTTC.

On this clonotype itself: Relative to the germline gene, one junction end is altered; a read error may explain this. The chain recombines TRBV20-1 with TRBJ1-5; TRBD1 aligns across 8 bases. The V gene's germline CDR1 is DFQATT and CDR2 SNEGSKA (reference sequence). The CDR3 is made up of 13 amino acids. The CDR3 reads CSARGQENQPQHF. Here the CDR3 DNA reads TGTAGTGCTAGGGGACAGGAGAATCAGCCCCAGCATTTT.

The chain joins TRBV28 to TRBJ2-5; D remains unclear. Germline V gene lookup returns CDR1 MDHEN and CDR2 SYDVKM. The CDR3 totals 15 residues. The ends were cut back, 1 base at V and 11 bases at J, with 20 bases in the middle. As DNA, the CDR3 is TGTGCCAGCAGTTTATTAGGATTAGGTGCCGATGAGCAGTACTTC. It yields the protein CASSLLGLGADEQYF. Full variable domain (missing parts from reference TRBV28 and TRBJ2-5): DVKVTQSSRYLVKRTGEKVFLECVQDMDHENMFWYRQDPGLGLRLIYFSYDVKMKEKGDIPEGYSVSREKKERFSLILESASTNQTSMYLCASSLLGLGADEQYFGPGTRLLVL.

The CDR3 here is CASSVQGYGDTQYF. DNA for the CDR3: TGTGCCAGCAGCGTTCAGGGGTACGGGGATACGCAGTATTTT. J is TRBJ2-3 and V is TRBV9; the D gene is possibly TRBD1 (6 bases). Germline loops: CDR1 SGDLS, CDR2 YYNGEE. CDR3 size: 14 residues. V dropped 2 bases and J dropped 6 bases, with 13 bases sitting between them.